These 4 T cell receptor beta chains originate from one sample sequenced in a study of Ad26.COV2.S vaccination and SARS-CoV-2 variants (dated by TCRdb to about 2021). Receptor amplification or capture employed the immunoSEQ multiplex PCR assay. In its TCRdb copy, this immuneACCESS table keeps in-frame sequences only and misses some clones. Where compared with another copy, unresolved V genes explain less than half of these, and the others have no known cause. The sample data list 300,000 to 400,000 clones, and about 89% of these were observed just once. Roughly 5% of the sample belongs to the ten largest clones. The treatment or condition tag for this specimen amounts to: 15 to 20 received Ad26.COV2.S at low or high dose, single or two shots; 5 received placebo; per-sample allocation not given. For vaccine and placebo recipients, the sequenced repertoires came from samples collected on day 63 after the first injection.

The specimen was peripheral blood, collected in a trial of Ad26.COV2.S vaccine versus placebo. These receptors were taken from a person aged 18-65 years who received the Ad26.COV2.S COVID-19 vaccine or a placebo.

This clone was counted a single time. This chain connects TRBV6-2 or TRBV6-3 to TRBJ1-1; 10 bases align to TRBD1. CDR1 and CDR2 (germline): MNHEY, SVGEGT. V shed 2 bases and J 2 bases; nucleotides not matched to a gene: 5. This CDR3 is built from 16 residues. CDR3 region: CASSYPRQGANTEAFF. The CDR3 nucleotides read TGTGCCAGCAGTTACCCGAGACAGGGGGCTAACACTGAAGCTTTCTTT.

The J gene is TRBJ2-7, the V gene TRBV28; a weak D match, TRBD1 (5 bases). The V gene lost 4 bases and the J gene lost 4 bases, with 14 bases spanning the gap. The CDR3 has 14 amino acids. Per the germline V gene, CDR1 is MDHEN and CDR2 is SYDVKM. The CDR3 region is CASSSQGARYEQYF. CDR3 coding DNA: TGTGCCAGCAGTTCACAAGGGGCTCGTTACGAGCAGTACTTC.

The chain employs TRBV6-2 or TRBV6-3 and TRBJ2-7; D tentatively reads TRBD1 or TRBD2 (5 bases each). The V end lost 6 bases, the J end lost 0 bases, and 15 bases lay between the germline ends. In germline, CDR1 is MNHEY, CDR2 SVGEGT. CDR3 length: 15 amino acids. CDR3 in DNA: TGTGCCAGCAGCCAACTAGACAGCGGCTCCTACGAGCAGTACTTC. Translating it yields CASSQLDSGSYEQYF.

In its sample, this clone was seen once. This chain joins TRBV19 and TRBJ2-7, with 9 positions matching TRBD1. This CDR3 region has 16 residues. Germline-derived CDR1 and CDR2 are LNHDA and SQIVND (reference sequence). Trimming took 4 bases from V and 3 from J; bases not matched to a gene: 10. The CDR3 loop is CASSSQPGQGFYEQYF. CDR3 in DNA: TGTGCCAGTAGTAGTCAGCCGGGACAGGGCTTCTACGAGCAGTACTTC.